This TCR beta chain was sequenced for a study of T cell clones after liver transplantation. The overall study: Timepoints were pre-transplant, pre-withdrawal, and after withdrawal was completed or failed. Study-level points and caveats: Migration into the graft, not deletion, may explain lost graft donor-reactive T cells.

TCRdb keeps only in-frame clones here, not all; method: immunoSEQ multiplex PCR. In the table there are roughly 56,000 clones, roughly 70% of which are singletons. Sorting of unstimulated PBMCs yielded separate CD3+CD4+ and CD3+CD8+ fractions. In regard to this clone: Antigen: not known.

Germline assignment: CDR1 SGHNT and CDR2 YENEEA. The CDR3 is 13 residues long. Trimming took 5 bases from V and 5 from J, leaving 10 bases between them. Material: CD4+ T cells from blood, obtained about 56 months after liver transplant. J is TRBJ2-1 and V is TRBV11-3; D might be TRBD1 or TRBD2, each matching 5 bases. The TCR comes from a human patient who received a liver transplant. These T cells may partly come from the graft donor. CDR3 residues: CASSPGTDNEQFF. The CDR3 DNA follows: TGTGCCAGCAGCCCCGGGACGGACAATGAGCAGTTCTTC.